These 28 T cell receptor beta chains came from one sample sequenced in a study of low-dose radiotherapy and immunotherapy resistance in tumors. Time point denoted: after trial treatment. Regarding treatment: LDRT plus nivolumab, ipilimumab, low-dose cyclophosphamide and aspirin (RACIN trial). First-strand cDNA used TRAV- and TRBV-specific primers, covering alpha and beta chains. TCR amplification involved around 22 PCR cycles with a constant-region primer and V-primer adapter. Using its own MiXCR run on the reads, TCRdb lists one record per CDR3 protein. The sample contains some 100,000 distinct CDR3 sequences, 20% of which appear only once. Material: PBMCs, obtained after low-dose radiotherapy plus immunotherapy. The receptors come from a female donor with ovarian cancer.

In its sample, this clonotype was seen many times. The rearrangement uses TRBV6-2 or TRBV6-3 and TRBJ2-7; 7 nucleotides line up with TRBD2. V lost 6 bases, J lost 1 base, and 6 bases stayed unmatched. This CDR3 has 14 amino acids. Looked up from germline, CDR1 is MNHEY and CDR2 is SVGEGT. CDR3: CASRNGGSSYEQYF. The DNA of the CDR3 is TGTGCCAGCAGAAACGGGGGGAGTTCCTACGAGCAGTACTTC.

The chain links TRBV10-2 to TRBJ2-7; 10 bases align to TRBD2. V was pared by 3 bases and J by 5 bases, with 4 bases of the junction left unmatched. This CDR3 contains 14 residues. CDR1 is WSHSY, CDR2 SAAADI, per germline. The CDR3 DNA follows: TGCGCCAGCAGTGACAGCGGGAGGGCCGACGAGCAGTACTTC. It translates to CASSDSGRADEQYF.

This clonotype came up many times. The chain joins TRBV29-1 to TRBJ2-7; 7 bases fit TRBD2. There are 13 residues in the CDR3. Germline V lookup: CDR1 SQVTM, CDR2 ANQGSEA. Trimming at V came to 7 bases and at J to 1 base, leaving 7 bases not matched to a gene. The CDR3 region is CSGGGGLSYEQYF. CDR3 coding DNA: TGCAGCGGGGGGGGGGGACTTTCCTACGAGCAGTACTTC.

Ten or more counts support this clonotype. This chain's CDR3 is CASSPGQVQETQYF. CDR3 DNA: TGTGCCAGCAGCCCCGGACAGGTCCAAGAGACCCAGTACTTC. This chain connects TRBV7-9 to TRBJ2-5; 7 bases line up with TRBD1. Losses at the gene ends were 5 bases for V and 1 base for J; bases not matched to a gene: 4. The germline gives CDR1 SEHNR, CDR2 FQNEAQ (reference sequence). The CDR3 is 14 residues long. The entire variable domain, with the rest obtained from reference TRBV7-9 and TRBJ2-5, is as follows: DTGVSQNPRHKITKRGQNVTFRCDPISEHNRLYWYRQTLGQGPEFLTYFQNEAQLEKSRLLSDRFSAERPKGSFSTLEIQRTEQGDSAMYLCASSPGQVQETQYFGPGTRLLVL.

This clonotype showed up many times. The V and J genes are TRBV19 and TRBJ2-7; 8 bases map to TRBD2. J lost 3 bases, V lost 4 bases, and 8 bases had no gene match. This CDR3 is built from 15 residues. The germline CDR1 and CDR2 sequences are LNHDA and SQIVND (reference sequence). As DNA, the CDR3 is TGTGCCAGTAGTACCTCCGGGACTAGTCACTACGAGCAGTACTTC. Translating gives CASSTSGTSHYEQYF. The full variable domain, rest sourced from reference TRBV19 and TRBJ2-7, is DGGITQSPKYLFRKEGQNVTLSCEQNLNHDAMYWYRQDPGQGLRLIYYSQIVNDFQKGDIAEGYSVSREKKESFPLTVTSAQKNPTAFYLCASSTSGTSHYEQYFGPGTRLTVT.

This clonotype was found a few times. The V gene is TRBV9, the J gene TRBJ1-5, with D perhaps TRBD1 (5 bases). With 4 bases removed from V and 2 bases from J, the gap between germline ends came to 19 bases. The CDR3 has 17 amino acids. The germline CDR1 and CDR2 sequences are SGDLS and YYNGEE. This chain's CDR3 is CASSPSWVRGGNQPQHF. CDR3 in DNA: TGTGCCAGCAGCCCCTCGTGGGTGCGAGGGGGCAATCAGCCCCAGCATTTT. The full variable domain, completed using reference TRBV9 and TRBJ1-5, is DSGVTQTPKHLITATGQRVTLRCSPRSGDLSVYWYQQSLDQGLQFLIQYYNGEERAKGNILERFSAQQFPDLHSELNLSSLELGDSALYFCASSPSWVRGGNQPQHFGDGTRLSIL.

The J gene is TRBJ2-7, the V gene TRBV6-1, with D possibly matching TRBD2 (6 bases). The CDR3 contains 14 residues. Germline-derived CDR1 and CDR2 are MNHNS and SASEGT. V dropped 5 bases and J dropped 4 bases, with 15 bases sitting between them. CDR3 loop: CASSYGRLEYEQYF. The CDR3 nucleotides are TGTGCCAGCAGTTACGGCAGACTAGAGTACGAGCAGTACTTC.

In this sample, this clonotype turned up many times. V and J are TRBV7-6 and TRBJ2-7; D possibly matches TRBD1 or TRBD2 (5 bases each). Germline V CDR1 and CDR2: SGHVS, FNYEAQ. The CDR3 loop spans 15 amino acids. Trimming left V 2 bases short and J 7 bases short, with 18 bases between. Written as DNA, the CDR3 is TGTGCCAGCAGCTTAAGAGAGGGGAACTACGGGGAGCAGTACTTC. As protein: CASSLREGNYGEQYF.

The rearrangement links TRBV7-3 to TRBJ2-7, with D hard to call. The V and J ends lost 5 bases and 3 bases respectively, with 11 bases between them. CDR1 is SGHTA and CDR2 is FQGTGA in the germline V gene. The CDR3 is made up of 13 amino acids. This CDR3 reads CASSSSWGYEQYF. The CDR3 coding sequence is TGTGCCAGCAGCAGCTCGTGGGGCTACGAGCAGTACTTC.

This clonotype was found many times. The chain combines TRBV20-1 with TRBJ2-2, with D perhaps being TRBD1 or TRBD2 (5 bases each). The CDR3 has 14 amino acids. Between the trimmed V and J ends, which lost 6 bases and 3 bases, there was a span of 14 bases. Germline V gene data show CDR1 as DFQATT and CDR2 as SNEGSKA (reference sequence). The DNA for the CDR3 is TGCAGTGCCCCCGGGACCTCCTACACCGGGGAGCTGTTTTTT. Its protein product is CSAPGTSYTGELFF.

This clonotype was detected once. V is TRBV7-9 and J is TRBJ2-1, with TRBD2 as a possible D gene (5 bases). The CDR3 contains 16 residues. Trimming shortened V by 5 bases and J by 1 base, and 15 bases separated the two germline ends. CDR1 SEHNR and CDR2 FQNEAQ come from the germline V gene (reference sequence). Here the CDR3 DNA reads TGTGCCAGCAGCCTCTCTCGGGATATTTCCTACAATGAGCAGTTCTTC. Encoded protein: CASSLSRDISYNEQFF.

This clonotype came up many times. The genes are TRBV7-2 and TRBJ2-5; D not resolved. In germline, CDR1 is SGHTA, CDR2 FQGNSA. This CDR3 spans 15 amino acids. V was pared by 5 bases and J by 0 bases, with 13 bases between. The CDR3 DNA reads as TGTGCCAGCAGCCGACGTGGAGTGTACCAAGAGACCCAGTACTTC. Residues: CASSRRGVYQETQYF. Based on the CDR3 plus reference TRBV7-2 and TRBJ2-5, the full variable domain is GAGVSQSPSNKVTEKGKDVELRCDPISGHTALYWYRQSLGQGLEFLIYFQGNSAPDKSGLPSDRFSAERTGGSVSTLTIQRTQQEDSAVYLCASSRRGVYQETQYFGPGTRLLVL.

This chain uses TRBV28 with TRBJ2-7; 8 bases are a match to TRBD1. CDR3 size: 15 residues. The ends lost 7 bases at V and 3 bases at J; junction bases unmatched: 11. The germline gives CDR1 MDHEN, CDR2 SYDVKM. CDR3 amino acids: CASTSEGTGRYEQYF. Written as DNA, the CDR3 is TGTGCCAGCACCTCGGAGGGGACAGGTCGCTACGAGCAGTACTTC.

Note on this clonotype: One base separates it from a far larger clone, so it is likely a read error. The chain couples TRBV6-7 to TRBJ1-5; maybe TRBD1 (6 bases). TRBV6-7 is an open reading frame, and its role is uncertain. The ends were cut back, 6 bases at V and 2 bases at J, with 11 bases in the middle. The CDR3 extends over 14 amino acids. The CDR3 region has the DNA TGTGCCAGCAGCCGCGGGGGCCGCAATCAGCCCCAGCATTTT. This gives the protein CASSRGGRNQPQHF.

V usage is TRBV2 and J usage is TRBJ1-6, with D unclear. The V end lost 4 bases, the J end lost 7 bases, and 11 bases lay between the germline ends. Germline loops: CDR1 SNHLY, CDR2 FYNNEI. The CDR3 extends over 14 amino acids. The CDR3 reads CASSGRGWNSPLHF. CDR3 in DNA: TGTGCCAGCAGTGGACGGGGTTGGAATTCACCCCTCCACTTT.

The sample holds many counts of this clonotype. A read error may explain this, as a much larger clone is one base away. This chain connects TRBV7-2 to TRBJ2-6; no firm D call. CDR1 and CDR2 (germline): SGHTA, FQGNSA. The ends were cut back, 2 bases at V and 0 bases at J, with 2 bases in the middle. The CDR3 contains 14 residues. The CDR3 sequence: CASSLNSGANVLTF. As DNA, the CDR3 is TGTGCCAGCAGCTTAAACTCTGGGGCCAACGTCCTGACTTTC.

This clonotype was counted at least ten times. The chain employs TRBV7-6 and TRBJ2-7, with TRBD1 identical over 7 bases. V gave up 5 bases and J gave up 7 bases; unmatched junction bases: 11. The CDR3 length is 14 residues. Germline V lookup: CDR1 SGHVS, CDR2 FNYEAQ. The CDR3 sequence is CASSRDSLSREQYF. The CDR3 DNA reads TGTGCCAGCAGCCGGGACAGCCTATCGAGGGAGCAGTACTTC.

This clonotype has a count of ten or more. The chain couples TRBV12-3 or TRBV12-4 to TRBJ2-3; TRBD2 agrees at 10 bases. This CDR3 has 15 residues. J lost 1 base, V lost 7 bases, and 5 bases had no gene match. In DNA form, the CDR3 reads TGTGCCAGCAACATAGCGGGAGGTGGCACAGATACGCAGTATTTT. The encoded protein is CASNIAGGGTDTQYF.

This clonotype was observed at least ten times. This sequence joins TRBV7-9 and TRBJ2-1; 10 bases line up with TRBD2. Germline CDR1 and CDR2: SEHNR and FQNEAQ (reference sequence). This CDR3 region has 16 residues. The trim removed 6 bases at V and 7 bases at J, leaving 12 bases unmatched. The CDR3 DNA is TGTGCCAGCAGTCCAAACCAACTAGCGGGGACGAATGAGCAGTTCTTC. This translates into CASSPNQLAGTNEQFF.

The sample holds many counts of this clonotype. A junction end diverges from the germline sequence, so it may reflect a read error. The chain carries TRBV7-7 and TRBJ2-2; a weak D match, TRBD2 (6 bases). Germline assignment: CDR1 SSHAT and CDR2 FNYEAQ (reference sequence). This CDR3 is 17 amino acids long. The CDR3 coding sequence is TGTGCTAGCAGCTCATCGTCGAGACTAGGGAACACCGGGGAGCTGTTTTTT. Amino acids: CASSSSSRLGNTGELFF.

Comments on this clonotype: It differs at one base from a far larger clone, so likely a read error. The J gene is TRBJ2-7, the V gene TRBV7-6; a weak D match, TRBD2 (5 bases). Germline loops: CDR1 SGHVS, CDR2 FNYEAQ. This CDR3 contains 15 residues. The CDR3 spells CTSSRAGLNDIEQYF. In DNA, the CDR3 is TGTACCAGCAGCCGAGCCGGACTCAATGACATCGAGCAGTACTTC. The full variable domain, its missing parts supplied by reference TRBV7-6 and TRBJ2-7, is GAGVSQSPRYKVTKRGQDVALRCDPISGHVSLYWYRQALGQGPEFLTYFNYEAQQDKSGLPNDRFSAERPEGSISTLTIQRTEQRDSAMYRCTSSRAGLNDIEQYFGPGTRLTVT.

This clonotype appeared many times. The rearrangement joins TRBV29-1 to TRBJ2-7; 10 nucleotides match TRBD1. The J segment lost 5 bases and the V segment lost 6 bases, leaving 4 bases of the junction unmatched. From germline, CDR1 is SQVTM and CDR2 ANQGSEA. This CDR3 comprises 12 residues. The CDR3 nucleotides read TGCAGCGTCAGACAGGGGGCCCACGAGCAGTACTTC. Residues: CSVRQGAHEQYF.

This clonotype was detected once. The chain carries TRBV28 and TRBJ1-6; 10 bases are a match to TRBD1. Trimming at V came to 7 bases and at J to 7 bases, leaving 10 bases not matched to a gene. The germline V gene has CDR1 MDHEN and CDR2 SYDVKM. This CDR3 contains 16 residues. The CDR3 reads CASTIGGGQGNSPLHF. In DNA form, the CDR3 reads TGTGCCAGCACCATCGGTGGGGGACAGGGGAATTCACCCCTCCACTTT.

A few counts support this clonotype. The chain is built from TRBV5-1 and TRBJ2-7; 9 bases line up with TRBD2. CDR1 and CDR2 (germline): SGHRS, YFSETQ. This CDR3 comprises 16 residues. Trimming cost V 4 bases and J 6 bases; bases outside gene matches: 14. CDR3 region: CASSPLIIAGASEQYF. For the CDR3, the DNA is TGCGCCAGCAGCCCGTTAATAATAGCGGGGGCATCCGAGCAGTACTTC. Full variable domain (remainder filled in from reference TRBV5-1 and TRBJ2-7): KAGVTQTPRYLIKTRGQQVTLSCSPISGHRSVSWYQQTPGQGLQFLFEYFSETQRNKGNFPGRFSGRQFSNSRSEMNVSTLELGDSALYLCASSPLIIAGASEQYFGPGTRLTVT.

Comment on this clonotype: Given a far larger clone just one base away, this is likely a sequencing read error. The V gene is TRBV24-1, the J gene TRBJ2-7; D assignment may be TRBD1 or TRBD2 (5 bases each). Germline V CDR1 and CDR2: KGHDR, SFDVKD. This CDR3 is 14 amino acids long. Trimming removed 4 bases at V and 7 bases at J, with 16 bases between. The CDR3, as DNA: TGTGCCACCAGTGAGAGTGGGACCTACAATGAGCAGTACTTC. This codes for CATSESGTYNEQYF.

In this sample, this clonotype turned up many times. The chain recombines TRBV6-5 with TRBJ1-5; TRBD1 is a possible D gene (6 bases). Trimming removed 2 bases at V and 4 bases at J, with 12 bases between. This CDR3 spans 15 amino acids. Germline values: CDR1 MNHEY, CDR2 SVGAGI. CDR3: CASSYREGVNQPQHF. CDR3 DNA sequence: TGTGCCAGCAGTTACAGGGAGGGGGTAAATCAGCCCCAGCATTTT.

This clonotype was seen at least ten times. The chain links TRBV7-6 to TRBJ2-2, with D possibly matching TRBD1 (6 bases). The CDR3 is 15 amino acids. The germline CDR1 and CDR2 sequences are SGHVS and FNYEAQ. The germline V and J ends were trimmed by 1 base and 4 bases, with 10 bases remaining between them. Here the CDR3 reads CASSLGDTLTGELFF. The CDR3 coding sequence is TGTGCCAGCAGCTTAGGGGACACCCTCACCGGGGAGCTGTTTTTT.

There are many counts of this clonotype. The chain recombines TRBV6-1 with TRBJ2-6; D is perhaps TRBD1 (6 bases). V lost 7 bases and J 4 bases, leaving 17 bases between the germline ends. The CDR3 has 16 amino acids. In germline, CDR1 is MNHNS, CDR2 SASEGT. The CDR3 DNA reads as TGTGCCAGCACTGGGACATCCGGGGCGGGGGCCAACGTCCTGACTTTC. It codes for CASTGTSGAGANVLTF.